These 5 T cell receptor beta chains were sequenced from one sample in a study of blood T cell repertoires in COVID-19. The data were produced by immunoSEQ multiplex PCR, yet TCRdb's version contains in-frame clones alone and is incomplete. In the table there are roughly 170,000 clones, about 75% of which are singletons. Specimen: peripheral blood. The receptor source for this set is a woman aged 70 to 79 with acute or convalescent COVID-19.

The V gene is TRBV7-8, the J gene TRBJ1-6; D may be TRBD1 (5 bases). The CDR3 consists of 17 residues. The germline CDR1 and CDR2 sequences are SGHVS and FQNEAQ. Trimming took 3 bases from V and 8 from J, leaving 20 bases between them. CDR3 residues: CASSFRAPQGGYSPLHF. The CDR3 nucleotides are TGTGCCAGCAGCTTTCGGGCCCCCCAGGGTGGGTATTCACCCCTCCACTTT.

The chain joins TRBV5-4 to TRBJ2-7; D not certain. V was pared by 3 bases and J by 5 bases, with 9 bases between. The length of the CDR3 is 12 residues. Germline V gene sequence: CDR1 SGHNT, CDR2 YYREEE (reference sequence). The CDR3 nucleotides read TGTGCCAGCAGCTCTCGCGAGGACGAGCAGTACTTC. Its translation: CASSSREDEQYF.

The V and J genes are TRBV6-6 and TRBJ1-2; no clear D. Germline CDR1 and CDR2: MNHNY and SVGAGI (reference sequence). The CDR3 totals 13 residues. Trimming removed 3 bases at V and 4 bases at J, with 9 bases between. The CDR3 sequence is CASSYDGSYGYTF. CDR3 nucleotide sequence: TGTGCCAGCAGTTATGATGGCAGCTATGGCTACACCTTC.

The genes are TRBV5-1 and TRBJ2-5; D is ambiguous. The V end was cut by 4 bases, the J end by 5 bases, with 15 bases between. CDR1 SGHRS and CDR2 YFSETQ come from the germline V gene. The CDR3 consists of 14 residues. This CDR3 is CASSIQDSGETQYF. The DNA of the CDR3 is TGCGCCAGCAGCATACAAGACTCTGGGGAGACCCAGTACTTC.

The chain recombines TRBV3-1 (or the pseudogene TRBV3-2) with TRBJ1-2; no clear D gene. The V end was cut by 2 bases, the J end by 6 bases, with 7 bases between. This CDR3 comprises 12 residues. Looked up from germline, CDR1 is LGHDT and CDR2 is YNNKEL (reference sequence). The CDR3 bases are TGTGCCAGCAGCCAAAGCCCGAATGGCTACACCTTC. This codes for CASSQSPNGYTF.